This T cell receptor beta chain was recovered during a study of blood T cell repertoires in COVID-19. Study overall: Researchers got acute and convalescent COVID-19 samples from the United States, Italy and Spain. Sources were T cells, B-cell-depleted T cells, or PBMCs; the material itself was cDNA or gDNA.

Per germline, CDR1 LGHDT and CDR2 YNNKEL (reference sequence). The V end lost 4 bases, the J end lost 6 bases, and 14 bases lay between the germline ends. The CDR3 sequence is 14 residues long. As handled by the study authors: The assay estimated nucleated cells by amplifying reference gene primers. Here immunoSEQ multiplex PCR was the method, and the copy in TCRdb shows in-frame clones only, minus some. V and J calls and clone size are given by that table; D and trimming were obtained from the DNA. In the table there are 250,000 to 300,000 clones, roughly 90% of which are singletons. This chain joins TRBV3-1 (or the pseudogene TRBV3-2) and TRBJ2-3; the D gene is possibly TRBD2 (5 bases). The source is a woman between 40 and 50 years old who had recovered from COVID-19. The sequenced sample was peripheral blood. Here the CDR3 DNA reads TGTGCCAGCAGCCGCAACGAGGGCGGCGATACGCAGTATTTT. Translation: CASSRNEGGDTQYF.